The source of this T cell receptor (beta chain) is a study of blood T cell repertoires in COVID-19. Study background: Some COVID-19 samples were acute and others convalescent; all came from the United States, Italy and Spain. Nucleic acid was either cDNA or gDNA, and it came from T cells, B-cell-depleted T cells, or PBMCs.

Germline lookup yields CDR1 SNHLY and CDR2 FYNNEI. The CDR3 contains 11 residues. This clone was seen a single time. Compared with germline, one end of the junction differs, possibly owing to a read error. Authors' methods: Cell counts per sample came from amplifying reference gene primers. Sequencing was performed with immunoSEQ multiplex PCR; in TCRdb, only in-frame clones are kept and a portion is missing. From that table come the V and J calls and clone size; the DNA was used to work out D and trimming. The sample records roughly 220,000 clones, roughly 84% being singletons. The TCR comes from a woman between 25 and 40 years old who had recovered from COVID-19. The chain couples TRBV2 to TRBJ1-4; D may be TRBD1 (5 bases). Sequenced input: peripheral blood. The CDR3 loop is CASSEGGDFGF. The CDR3 region has the DNA TGTGCCAGCAGTGAAGGGGGGGACTTCGGCTTT.